Listed below are T cell receptor beta chains from one sample, sequenced in a study of STAT5B mutations in CD4+ large granular lymphocyte leukemia. Profiling relied on immunoSEQ multiplex PCR, and the TCRdb table lists in-frame clones only, not all of them. The data show around 35,000 clones, about 90% seen once. The sequenced sample consisted of CD4+ T cells from blood buffy coats. The receptors stem from a human donor in good health. CDR3s include the opening cysteine and the closing phenylalanine or tryptophan. D genes are given only for firm matches. Expanded clones are given a class, and other clones once, few, many or no size at all.

j_call v_call d_call clone_size cdr3_nt cdr3_aa
TRBJ1-1 TRBV27 TRBD1 . TGTGCCAGCAGGGGACAGGGCACTGAAGCTTTCTTT CASRGQGTEAFF
TRBJ2-1 TRBV5-1 TRBD2 . TGCGCCAGCAGCTGGACTAGCGGTATCTACAATGAGCAGTTCTTC CASSWTSGIYNEQFF
TRBJ1-5 TRBV28 . . TGTGCCAGCAGTTTGCGGCGCCAGACCAATCAGCCCCAGCATTTT CASSLRRQTNQPQHF
TRBJ1-3 TRBV6-5 TRBD1 . TGTGCCAGCAGTTACCAGGGGGGTAGTGGAAACACCATATATTTT CASSYQGGSGNTIYF
TRBJ1-5 TRBV5-1 . . TGCGCCAGCAGCCGATCGGGGGCCATTGAAGAGCCCCAGCATTTT CASSRSGAIEEPQHF
TRBJ2-5 TRBV6-6 TRBD1 . TGTGCCAGCAGTAAGCAGGGACAGGGAGGAGAGACCCAGTACTTC CASSKQGQGGETQYF
TRBJ2-7 TRBV2 TRBD2 . TGTGCCAGCAGTGAACCCACTAGCGGGGTGGACTCCTACGAGCAGTACTTC CASSEPTSGVDSYEQYF
TRBJ2-3 TRBV5-1 . . TGCGCCAGCAGCTTGGAGAACGCAGATACGCAGTATTTT CASSLENADTQYF
TRBJ2-5 TRBV11-3 TRBD2 few TGTGCCAGCAGCTCGGGACTAGCGGGAGGAGAGACCCAGTACTTC CASSSGLAGGETQYF
TRBJ2-5 TRBV7-9 . . TGTGCCAGCAGCTTAGGGTACAATCAAGAGACCCAGTACTTC CASSLGYNQETQYF
TRBJ2-1 TRBV6-6 . . TGTGCCAGCAGTCAGAGGGCGTCTACGAACAATGAGCAGTTCTTC CASSQRASTNNEQFF
TRBJ1-1 TRBV4-2 . few TGTGCCAGCAGCCAAGTCTCAAGGGGAGGATCCACTGAAGCTTTCTTT CASSQVSRGGSTEAFF
TRBJ1-1 TRBV9 . . TGTGCCAGCAGCGTAGCCCCGAACACTGAAGCTTTCTTT CASSVAPNTEAFF
TRBJ2-5 TRBV9 . . TGTGCCAGCAGCGTAGCCGCGGGAAGCCAAGAGACCCAGTACTTC CASSVAAGSQETQYF
TRBJ1-2 TRBV19 . few TGTGCCAGTAGCCACGAACCGCCAGGGTCGGGGAATGGCTACACCTTC CASSHEPPGSGNGYTF
TRBJ1-1 TRBV7-2 . . TGTGCCAGCAGCCGAGCATCCTGGGGGAGCACTGAAGCTTTCTTT CASSRASWGSTEAFF
TRBJ2-1 TRBV9 TRBD2 . TGTGCCAGCAGCGTAGCTGCTAGCGGGAGGCTCGGAGATGAGCAGTTCTTC CASSVAASGRLGDEQFF
TRBJ2-7 TRBV6-5 TRBD2 . TGTGCCAGCAGATATGGCGGGAGTATCTACGAGCAGTACTTC CASRYGGSIYEQYF